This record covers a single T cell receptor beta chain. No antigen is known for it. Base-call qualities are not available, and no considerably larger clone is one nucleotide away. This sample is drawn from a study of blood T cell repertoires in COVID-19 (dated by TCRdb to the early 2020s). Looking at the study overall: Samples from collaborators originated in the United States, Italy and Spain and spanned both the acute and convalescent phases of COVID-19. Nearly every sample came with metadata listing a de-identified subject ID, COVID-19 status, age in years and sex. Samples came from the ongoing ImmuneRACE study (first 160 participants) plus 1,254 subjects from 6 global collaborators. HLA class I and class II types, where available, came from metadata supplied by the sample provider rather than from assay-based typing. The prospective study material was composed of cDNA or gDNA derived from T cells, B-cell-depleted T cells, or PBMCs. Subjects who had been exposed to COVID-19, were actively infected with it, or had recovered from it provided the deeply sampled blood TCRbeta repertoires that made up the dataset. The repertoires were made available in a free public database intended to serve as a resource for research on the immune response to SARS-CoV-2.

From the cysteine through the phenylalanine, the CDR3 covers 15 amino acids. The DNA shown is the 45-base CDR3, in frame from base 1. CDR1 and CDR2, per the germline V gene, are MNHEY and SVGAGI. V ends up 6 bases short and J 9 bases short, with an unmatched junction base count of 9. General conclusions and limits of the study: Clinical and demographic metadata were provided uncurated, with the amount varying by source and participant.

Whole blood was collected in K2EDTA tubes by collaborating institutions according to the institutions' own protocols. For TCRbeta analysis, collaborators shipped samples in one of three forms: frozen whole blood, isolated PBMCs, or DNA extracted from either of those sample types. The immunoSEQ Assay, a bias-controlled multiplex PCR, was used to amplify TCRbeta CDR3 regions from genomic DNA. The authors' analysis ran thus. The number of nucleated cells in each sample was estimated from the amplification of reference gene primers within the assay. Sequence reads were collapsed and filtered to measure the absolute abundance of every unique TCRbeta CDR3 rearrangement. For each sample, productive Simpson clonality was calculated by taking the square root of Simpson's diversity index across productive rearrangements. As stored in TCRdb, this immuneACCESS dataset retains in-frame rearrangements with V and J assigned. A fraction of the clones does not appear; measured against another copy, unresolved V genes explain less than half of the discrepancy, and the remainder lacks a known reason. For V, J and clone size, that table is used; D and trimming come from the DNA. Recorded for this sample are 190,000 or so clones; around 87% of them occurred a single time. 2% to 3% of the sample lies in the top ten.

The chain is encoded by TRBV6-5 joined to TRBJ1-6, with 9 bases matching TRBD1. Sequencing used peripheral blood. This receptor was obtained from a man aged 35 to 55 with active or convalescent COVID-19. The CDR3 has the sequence CASRPIQGAGSPLHF. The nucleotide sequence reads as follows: TGTGCCAGCAGACCCATACAGGGGGCCGGTTCACCCCTCCACTTT.